This T cell receptor (beta chain) emerged from a study of T cells after yellow fever vaccination. For TCR, cDNA came from 5'RACE template switching, which added a universal primer site and UMIs. TCRdb recomputed calls from the 5' RACE reads with MiXCR, one row per CDR3 protein. The sample lists 60,000 to 85,000 distinct CDR3 sequences; approximately 7% were seen once. Whole-study findings and limits: Post-booster samples contained most primary-vaccination clones (around 95% CD4, about 87% CD8). Some clonotypes were seen in both the CD4 and the CD8 compartments. These made up a small share and likely arose from convergent recombination. On re-exposure, the response was weaker but peaked faster, at day 5 versus 15.

There are a few counts of this clonotype. The target antigen is unknown. The junction had 5 bases not matched to a gene; V was cut back by 3 bases and J by 2 bases. This CDR3 contains 14 residues. Germline V gene data show CDR1 as GTSNPN and CDR2 as SVGIG (reference sequence). The clonotype comes from a young man who received the YFV17D yellow fever vaccine. The V call is TRBV30, the J call TRBJ2-5; 8 bases align to TRBD2. The input for sequencing was CD8+ T cells sorted from PBMCs, taken 5 days after the first yellow fever vaccination. CDR3 protein: CAWSIASGQETQYF. As DNA, the CDR3 is TGTGCCTGGAGCATAGCTAGCGGGCAAGAGACCCAGTACTTC.